This T cell receptor (beta chain) was identified during a study of T cells in Graves' hyperthyroidism and ophthalmopathy. General study findings and limits: Blood also held most thyroid clonotypes expanded beyond 0.001.

The TCR beta CDR3 regions underwent amplification using RNA transcripts as the source. RT-PCR in the first round (using the HTBI primer set) targeted the TCR CDR3. In TCRdb, the multiplex PCR reads were re-called with MiXCR into one record per CDR3 protein. This table holds 600,000 or so distinct CDR3 sequences, about 14% found once. There are 14 residues in the CDR3. The V end lost 6 bases, the J end lost 3 bases, and 15 bases lay between the germline ends. This clonotype showed up many times. What it binds is not known. The source of this sequence is a woman aged 50 to 65 with Graves' ophthalmopathy. This sequence joins TRBV12-3 or TRBV12-4 and TRBJ2-7, with D perhaps matching TRBD1 or TRBD2 (6 bases each). Sequenced material: blood. The CDR3 region has the DNA TGTGCCAGCAGGCCGGACAGAGCGGGCTACGAGCAGTACTTC. This encodes CASRPDRAGYEQYF.